This section outlines one T cell receptor (beta chain) sequence together with its context. Antigen: not known. The donors, all of them Caucasian adults, lived in Nashville, Tennessee. Sequencing was performed with immunoSEQ multiplex PCR; in TCRdb, only in-frame clones are kept and a portion is missing. This table has under 1,900,000 clones, less than 99% appearing once. This entry belongs to a study of shared clonotypes between healthy human individuals. Study results and limitations: Naive subsets generally had larger estimated richness than memory subsets. Sharing across four donors was seen in 4% to 5.5% of naive CD4 clonotypes. Shared clonotypes across all four donors exceeded non-shared ones in generation probability.

Germline V gene lookup returns CDR1 SGHAT and CDR2 FQNNGV. The CDR3 is 18 residues long. Losses at the gene ends were 3 bases for V and 4 bases for J; bases not matched to a gene: 11. The sequenced material came from naive CD4+ T cells sorted from blood. The subset was: CD45RA+ positively selected. The source is a man in his thirties or forties in good health. The chain links TRBV11-2 to TRBJ2-5; TRBD2 matches 13 bases. In DNA form, the CDR3 reads TGTGCCAGCAGCTTGGCCCGGACTAGCGGGAGTTTTGGAGAGACCCAGTACTTC. This translates into CASSLARTSGSFGETQYF.